This TCR beta chain was found in a study of control samples from healthy donors and cancer patients. Germline CDR1 is MNHEY and CDR2 is SVGAGI. V was shortened by 3 bases and J by 7 bases, with 6 bases between the two germline ends. This CDR3 comprises 11 residues. Assay: immunoSEQ multiplex PCR; the TCRdb copy retains only in-frame clones and omits some. The sample has 150,000 to 200,000 clones, 90% seen once. This TCR was sampled from a woman aged 50 to 60 in good health. The chain couples TRBV6-5 to TRBJ2-5; D not certain. Sequencing was done on a sample of blood. CDR3 DNA sequence: TGTGCCAGCAGTTATGGGCGGACCCAGTACTTC. It translates to CASSYGRTQYF.